This T cell receptor (beta chain) came from a study of T cells after yellow fever vaccination. Turning to the study itself: Each low-cell-number fraction was prepared by means of SMART-Seq v4 Ultra Low Input. Findings and limits, study-wide: Clonotypes found in both CD4 and CD8 compartments made up a small share.

About this clonotype itself: The antigen is unknown.

The germline V gene has CDR1 SGHTA and CDR2 FQGNSA. Trimming took 7 bases from V and 4 from J, leaving 15 bases between them. The CDR3 contains 14 residues. Synthesis of TCR cDNA relied on 5'RACE template switching, which attached a universal primer site and UMIs. TCRdb analysed the 5' RACE reads with MiXCR anew, one entry per CDR3 protein. This sample has about 320,000 distinct CDR3 sequences, with roughly a tenth found just once. Sequencing used CD4+ T cells sorted from PBMCs, obtained 45 days after the yellow fever booster vaccination. The TCR was taken from a man between 18 and 29 years old who received the YFV17D yellow fever vaccine. The chain carries TRBV7-2 and TRBJ2-3; perhaps TRBD1 as D (5 bases). In DNA, the CDR3 is TGTGCCAGCACCAACATTCTAGGGGCAGATACGCAGTATTTT. Amino acids: CASTNILGADTQYF.